This passage covers 14 T cell receptor beta chains from one sample sequenced in a study of blood T cells in healthy people across ages. Combining a sample-barcoded 5' primer with a J-beta primer mix, a second PCR ran for about 6 to 11 cycles. TCRdb processed the 5' RACE reads anew with MiXCR; each CDR3 protein has one entry. The sample has roughly 1,500,000 distinct CDR3 sequences, roughly 40% seen once. Sample: blood. Source of these receptors: a woman between 18 and 30 years old in good health.

The V gene is TRBV4-1, the J gene TRBJ1-1; D might be TRBD1 (5 bases). This CDR3 has 14 residues. Deletions cut 7 bases from V and 6 bases from J, with 18 bases between. Germline CDR1 is MGHRA and CDR2 is YSYEKL. CDR3 protein: CASNPSPGWAEAFF. The DNA of the CDR3 is TGCGCCAGCAACCCCAGTCCAGGGTGGGCTGAAGCTTTCTTT.

This clonotype was counted between two and nine times. The chain uses TRBV6-5 and TRBJ2-1; D ambiguous. The length of the CDR3 is 13 residues. The V end lost 0 bases, the J end lost 5 bases, and 5 bases lay between the germline ends. Germline V gene lookup returns CDR1 MNHEY and CDR2 SVGAGI. CDR3 loop: CASSYSLDNEQFF. CDR3 nucleotide sequence: TGTGCCAGCAGTTACTCGTTGGACAATGAGCAGTTCTTC.

The chain is built from TRBV5-6 and TRBJ2-7; D perhaps matches TRBD1 (6 bases). CDR1 SGHDT and CDR2 YYEEEE come from the germline V gene. The CDR3 consists of 13 residues. V shed 6 bases and J shed 3 bases, with 13 bases lying between them. The CDR3 sequence is CASILSGDYEQYF. CDR3 nucleotide sequence: TGTGCCAGCATCCTTTCAGGGGACTACGAGCAGTACTTC.

The V and J genes are TRBV9 and TRBJ2-1; 7 bases are a match to TRBD1. This CDR3 has 14 residues. Germline assignment: CDR1 SGDLS and CDR2 YYNGEE. With V trimmed by 4 bases and J by 9 bases, 10 bases remained unmatched. Here the CDR3 DNA reads TGTGCCAGCAGCCGGCCAGGGGGAAGGGTTGAGCAGTTCTTC. It translates to CASSRPGGRVEQFF.

The table lists this clonotype with many counts. The chain carries TRBV6-6 and TRBJ2-5; D is possibly TRBD2 (7 bases). Germline CDR1 and CDR2: MNHNY and SVGAGI (reference sequence). This CDR3 spans 15 amino acids. The V gene lost 1 base and the J gene lost 2 bases, with 11 bases spanning the gap. Written as DNA, the CDR3 is TGTGCCAGCAGTTACTTCAGCGGGACACAAGAGACCCAGTACTTC. This gives the protein CASSYFSGTQETQYF.

This clonotype was picked up one time. The rearrangement links TRBV12-3 or TRBV12-4 to TRBJ2-2, with no clear D. The CDR3 contains 14 residues. The ends were cut back, 7 bases at V and 0 bases at J, with 9 bases in the middle. This CDR3 reads CASKARTNTGELFF. CDR3 in DNA: TGTGCCAGCAAGGCTAGGACGAACACCGGGGAGCTGTTTTTT.

V usage is TRBV7-2 and J usage is TRBJ2-2, with D possibly matching TRBD1 (6 bases). Deletions cut 0 bases from V and 1 base from J, with 21 bases between. The CDR3 consists of 20 residues. CDR1 is SGHTA, CDR2 FQGNSA, per germline. CDR3 protein: CASSLASTGTMALNTGELFF. CDR3 bases: TGTGCCAGCAGCTTAGCTTCGACCGGGACAATGGCGCTGAACACCGGGGAGCTGTTTTTT.

This clonotype appeared a few times. J is TRBJ2-7 and V is TRBV7-6; 8 nucleotides align to TRBD1. The CDR3 covers 14 residues. CDR1 is SGHVS and CDR2 is FNYEAQ in the germline V gene. V shed 5 bases, J shed 2 bases, and the junction held 5 bases outside the gene matches. The CDR3 nucleotides read TGTGCCAGCAGCCAGGGGGCCAGTACCTACGAGCAGTACTTC. Translation gives CASSQGASTYEQYF.

The V call is TRBV12-3 or TRBV12-4, the J call TRBJ1-2, with 11 nucleotides matching TRBD1. The CDR3 length is 13 residues. V was clipped by 7 bases and J by 7 bases; unmatched bases: 5. The CDR3, as DNA: TGTGCCAGCACCTCCGGGACAGGGGGTGGCTACACCTTC. As protein: CASTSGTGGGYTF.

In regard to this clonotype: Compared with germline, one end of the junction differs, possibly owing to a read error. This chain links TRBV4-1 with TRBJ2-2; 7 positions agree with TRBD1. The CDR3 covers 14 residues. Germline loops: CDR1 MGHRA, CDR2 YSYEKL. This chain's CDR3 is CASSQDRRTGELFF. DNA for the CDR3: TGTGCCAGCAGCCAGGACAGGAGGACCGGGGAGCTGTTTTTT.

This clonotype was detected once. CDR3 nucleotides: TGTGCCAGTAGTAAACTAGCGGTATATAATGAGCAGTACTTC. Its protein product is CASSKLAVYNEQYF. The chain joins TRBV19 to TRBJ2-7, with 8 nucleotides matching TRBD2. This CDR3 is built from 14 residues. V shed 4 bases and J 7 bases; nucleotides not matched to a gene: 9. CDR1 and CDR2 from the germline V gene are LNHDA and SQIVND (reference sequence).

The chain recombines TRBV11-2 with TRBJ2-3; 9 bases agree with TRBD1. The ends lost 4 bases at V and 0 bases at J; junction bases unmatched: 5. CDR1 SGHAT and CDR2 FQNNGV come from the germline V gene. The CDR3 has 16 amino acids. The CDR3 reads CASSWTGTGSTDTQYF. The CDR3 DNA sequence: TGTGCCAGCAGCTGGACCGGGACAGGGAGCACAGATACGCAGTATTTT.

The V gene is TRBV6-2 or TRBV6-3, the J gene TRBJ2-3, with D perhaps TRBD1 or TRBD2 (5 bases each). From germline, CDR1 is MNHEY and CDR2 SVGEGT. The ends were cut back, 6 bases at V and 2 bases at J, with 9 bases in the middle. The CDR3 has 13 amino acids. The CDR3 DNA is TGTGCCAGCAGGAGCGGACACACAGATACGCAGTATTTT. This translates into CASRSGHTDTQYF.

This clonotype was seen a handful of times. V and J are TRBV6-6 and TRBJ1-5; no clear D. The CDR3 spans 12 residues. The germline V gene has CDR1 MNHNY and CDR2 SVGAGI (reference sequence). Between the trimmed V and J ends, which lost 6 bases and 0 bases, there was a span of 3 bases. CDR3 coding DNA: TGTGCCAGCAGGATTAGCAATCAGCCCCAGCATTTT. Translated: CASRISNQPQHF.